This T cell receptor (beta chain) was identified in a study of T-cell reconstitution after alpha-beta-depleted transplantation in children. Preparation of the TCRbeta library was carried out with unique molecular identifiers. TCRdb redid the calling of the PCR reads with MiXCR, one entry per CDR3 protein. The table includes about 440,000 distinct CDR3 sequences, approximately 41% detected once. This clonotype has a handful of counts. The CDR3 runs to 14 residues. CDR1 is DFQATT and CDR2 is SNEGSKA in the germline V gene (reference sequence). V trimming: 6 bases; J trimming: 3 bases; junction bases outside the gene matches: 8.

This specimen consisted of PBMCs, obtained before TCRalphabeta/CD19-depleted stem cell transplant. The chain links TRBV20-1 to TRBJ2-7; TRBD2 agrees at 10 bases. This sequence was found in a girl aged 2 to 10 with aplastic anemia, due to receive a stem cell transplant. Written as DNA, the CDR3 is TGCAGTGCCCGAAGGACTAGCGGCTACTACGAGCAGTACTTC. Encoded protein: CSARRTSGYYEQYF.